These 14 T cell receptor beta chains were sequenced from one sample in a study of response to subunit inactivated influenza vaccine. TCRdb processed the RT-PCR reads anew with MiXCR; each CDR3 protein has one entry. This table holds about 520,000 distinct CDR3 sequences, 6% to 9% found once. Here the sequenced sample was PBMCs from blood, taken less than 30 months after vaccination. The receptors derive from a man in his fifties or sixties who received an inactivated influenza vaccine.

The genes are TRBV20-1 and TRBJ2-3; weak D call: TRBD1 (6 bases). The length of the CDR3 is 19 residues. V was clipped by 0 bases and J by 2 bases, with 24 bases between them. Germline V lookup: CDR1 DFQATT, CDR2 SNEGSKA (reference sequence). In DNA form, the CDR3 reads TGCAGTGCTAGAGATAGCCTACAGGGAAGGATGTCTTTCACAGATACGCAGTATTTT. This gives the protein CSARDSLQGRMSFTDTQYF.

The chain uses TRBV6-1 and TRBJ1-2; the D is unclear. Trimming removed 5 bases at V and 6 bases at J, with 16 bases between. The CDR3 is 14 residues long. Germline V gene sequence: CDR1 MNHNS, CDR2 SASEGT. CDR3 nucleotides: TGTGCCAGCAGTAGCTTCCTAACTATTAATGGCTACACCTTC. Translation gives CASSSFLTINGYTF.

The table lists this clonotype with a few counts. This chain connects TRBV7-2 to TRBJ1-5, with TRBD1 as a possible D gene (5 bases). V lost 4 bases and J 8 bases, leaving 21 bases between the germline ends. This CDR3 is 16 amino acids long. From germline, CDR1 is SGHTA and CDR2 FQGNSA. The CDR3 DNA reads TGTGCCAGCAGCTCTACCTTGGGGCGCAGTACGGAGCCCCAGCATTTT. Protein sequence: CASSSTLGRSTEPQHF.

In this sample, this clonotype turned up many times. The chain links TRBV29-1 to TRBJ2-7, with D perhaps matching TRBD1 or TRBD2 (6 bases each). Trimming removed 1 base from V and 4 bases from J, with 11 bases in between. The germline CDR1 and CDR2 sequences are SQVTM and ANQGSEA. The CDR3 spans 13 residues. In DNA, the CDR3 is TGCAGCGTTGAAGGGGGGGCAGGTTACGAGCAGTACTTC. This encodes CSVEGGAGYEQYF.

The chain recombines TRBV7-2 with TRBJ2-3, with TRBD2 matching 10 bases. The CDR3 runs to 16 residues. V lost 0 bases and J lost 3; bases outside the gene matches: 3. From germline, CDR1 is SGHTA and CDR2 FQGNSA. DNA for the CDR3: TGTACCAGCAGCTTAGCGAGCGGGGGGGCAACAGATACGCAGTATTTT. Its protein product is CTSSLASGGATDTQYF.

This clonotype has only a few counts. The chain is built from TRBV7-2 and TRBJ2-2, with 7 bases identical to TRBD2. The J segment lost 0 bases and the V segment lost 5 bases, leaving 3 bases of the junction unmatched. In germline, CDR1 is SGHTA, CDR2 FQGNSA. This CDR3 contains 15 residues. The chain's CDR3 is CASSRLAPNTGELFF. CDR3 nucleotides: TGTGCCAGCAGCCGACTAGCACCGAACACCGGGGAGCTGTTTTTT.

This chain connects TRBV7-2 to TRBJ2-3; 9 nucleotides align to TRBD1. The CDR3 has 16 amino acids. V shed 5 bases, J shed 2 bases, and the junction held 8 bases outside the gene matches. Germline V gene sequence: CDR1 SGHTA, CDR2 FQGNSA. The CDR3 sequence is CASSQRQGGVTDTQYF. The CDR3 bases are TGTGCCAGCAGCCAAAGACAGGGGGGGGTCACAGATACGCAGTATTTT.

The chain combines TRBV4-2 with TRBJ1-4, with D tentatively TRBD1 (6 bases). This CDR3 has 15 residues. V lost 1 base and J lost 7, with 13 bases in between. Germline V gene data show CDR1 as LGHNA and CDR2 as YNFKEQ. CDR3 DNA: TGTGCCAGCAGCCAAGGACAACAGGGAGGTGAAAAACTGTTTTTT. Residues: CASSQGQQGGEKLFF.

This clonotype was seen ten or more times. The V call is TRBV20-1, the J call TRBJ1-5; TRBD1 agrees at 10 bases. Germline V CDR1 and CDR2: DFQATT, SNEGSKA (reference sequence). The ends lost 7 bases at V and 2 bases at J; junction bases unmatched: 8. The CDR3 consists of 15 residues. In DNA form, the CDR3 reads TGCAGTGTCCAAGACAGGGGGCCTGGCAATCAGCCCCAGCATTTT. Translating it yields CSVQDRGPGNQPQHF.

The CDR3 reads CASSEGQGAFRLTDTQYF. The CDR3 bases are TGTGCCAGCAGTGAAGGGCAGGGGGCTTTCAGACTCACAGATACGCAGTATTTT. The V call is TRBV6-1, the J call TRBJ2-3, with 8 bases aligning to TRBD1. CDR3 length: 18 amino acids. With 1 base clipped from V and 2 bases from J, the junction kept 11 bases outside the gene matches. Germline V gives CDR1 MNHNS, CDR2 SASEGT.

This chain joins TRBV11-2 and TRBJ2-1, with 9 bases matching TRBD2. The length of the CDR3 is 18 residues. Germline-derived CDR1 and CDR2 are SGHAT and FQNNGV. V shed 3 bases, J shed 0 bases, and the junction held 9 bases outside the gene matches. CDR3 in amino acids: CASSFSRFSGSSYNEQFF. The DNA for the CDR3 is TGTGCCAGCAGCTTTTCCCGCTTTAGCGGGAGCTCCTACAATGAGCAGTTCTTC.

The rearrangement joins TRBV4-3 to TRBJ1-3, with D possibly being TRBD1 (5 bases). The CDR3 covers 15 residues. Per the germline V gene, CDR1 is LGHNA and CDR2 is YSLEER. V shed 3 bases and J shed 2 bases, with 11 bases lying between them. The CDR3 loop reads CASSHIRGPGNTIYF. Here the CDR3 DNA reads TGCGCCAGCAGCCATATTAGGGGACCTGGAAACACCATATATTTT.

This clonotype turned up a few times. The CDR3 sequence: CASSQDSSYNEQFF. In DNA, the CDR3 is TGCGCCAGCAGCCAAGACAGCTCTTACAATGAGCAGTTCTTC. The rearrangement links TRBV4-1 to TRBJ2-1; the D is unclear. Germline CDR1 reads MGHRA; CDR2 reads YSYEKL. V shed 0 bases and J shed 4 bases, with 7 bases lying between them. The CDR3 extends over 14 amino acids.

V usage is TRBV7-2 and J usage is TRBJ1-5, with a weak D call TRBD1 (5 bases). Germline lookup yields CDR1 SGHTA and CDR2 FQGNSA. CDR3 length: 15 amino acids. The V gene lost 0 bases and the J gene lost 3 bases, with 9 bases spanning the gap. CDR3 sequence: CASSLARGDNQPQHF. CDR3 nucleotide sequence: TGTGCCAGCAGCTTAGCTCGAGGGGACAATCAGCCCCAGCATTTT.